These T cell receptor beta chains were read from a single sample in a study of T cells in Graves' hyperthyroidism and ophthalmopathy. TCRdb analysed the multiplex PCR reads with MiXCR anew, one entry per CDR3 protein. The sample shows roughly 600,000 distinct CDR3 sequences, 13% to 15% of them seen only once. The sequenced sample consisted of blood. All receptors come from a woman in her 50s with Graves' ophthalmopathy. The CDR3 runs from the conserved cysteine through the conserved F or W. A D gene is named only where the DNA matches it firmly. Clone size is given for some rows only: seen once, a few or many times, or a class if the clone is expanded.

J | V | size | D | CDR3 | DNA
TRBJ2-1 | TRBV9 | few | TRBD2 | CASSINTGTSLTEQFF | TGTGCCAGCAGCATAAATACCGGGACTAGCCTGACTGAGCAGTTCTTC
TRBJ2-7 | TRBV7-9 | NA | TRBD1 | CALGTGRGLNEQYF | TGTGCCCTAGGGACAGGGAGAGGGCTTAACGAGCAGTACTTC
TRBJ2-7 | TRBV6-5 | NA | NA | CASSYAPGMAGGYEQYF | TGTGCCAGCAGTTACGCCCCAGGGATGGCAGGAGGCTACGAGCAGTACTTC
TRBJ1-2 | TRBV2 | NA | TRBD1 | CASRPGQGAEGYTF | TGTGCCAGCAGACCGGGACAGGGGGCAGAAGGCTACACCTTC
TRBJ2-2 | TRBV9 | many | TRBD2 | CASTLGGSTLTGELFF | TGTGCCAGTACACTGGGCGGGAGCACACTCACCGGGGAGCTGTTTTTT
TRBJ1-3 | TRBV4-2 | NA | NA | CASSQDLQKTFGNTIYF | TGTGCCAGCAGCCAAGATCTCCAGAAAACATTTGGAAACACCATATATTTT
TRBJ1-5 | TRBV18 | many | TRBD1 | CASSRTGTGINQPQHF | TGTGCCAGCTCACGAACCGGGACAGGGATAAATCAGCCCCAGCATTTT
TRBJ2-3 | TRBV6-1 | NA | NA | CASSSHRSDTQYF | TGTGCCAGCAGTTCTCACCGTTCAGATACGCAGTATTTT
TRBJ1-5 | TRBV7-9 | many | NA | CASSFGRGSNQPQHF | TGTGCCAGCAGCTTCGGACGGGGTAGCAATCAGCCCCAGCATTTT
TRBJ2-7 | TRBV28 | NA | TRBD2 | CASSPEGTSSGAYEQYF | TGTGCCAGCTCACCAGAAGGCACGTCTAGCGGAGCCTACGAGCAGTACTTC
TRBJ2-2 | TRBV20-1 | many | NA | CSARETSARGAGELFF | TGCAGTGCTAGAGAAACTAGCGCGAGGGGGGCCGGGGAGCTGTTTTTT
TRBJ2-7 | TRBV15 | NA | TRBD1 | CATNQGQGSSYEQYF | TGTGCCACCAATCAGGGACAGGGGAGTTCCTACGAGCAGTACTTC